Listed here is a single T cell receptor beta chain. The data originate from a study of blood T cell repertoires in COVID-19. About the research overall: Donors in the United States, Italy and Spain gave samples during acute or convalescent COVID-19. T cells, B-cell-depleted T cells, or PBMCs provided the cDNA or gDNA that served as material.

Per the authors' pipeline: Reference gene primer amplification yielded estimated nucleated cell counts. Clones were read by immunoSEQ multiplex PCR, and TCRdb kept only the in-frame ones, dropping some. V, J and clone size were drawn from that table, and D and trimming were deduced from the DNA. The sample yields roughly 700,000 clones, more than 80% seen once. Source material: peripheral blood. The TCR comes from a woman between 18 and 29 years old with acute or convalescent COVID-19.

The CDR3 region has the DNA TGTGCCAGCAGCCAAGATGTCCGGGGCTACACCTTC. Translation: CASSQDVRGYTF. V gene TRBV14 combines with J gene TRBJ1-2; D gene uncertain. Germline CDR1 and CDR2: SGHDN and FVKESK. Trimming shortened V by 0 bases and J by 8 bases, and 7 bases separated the two germline ends. The CDR3 spans 12 residues.